Sequencing of this TCR beta chain was carried out in a study of blood T cell repertoires in COVID-19. Study background: The samples span acute and convalescent COVID-19 from the United States, Italy and Spain. Nucleic acid was either cDNA or gDNA, and it came from T cells, B-cell-depleted T cells, or PBMCs.

Trimming at V came to 1 base and at J to 6 bases, leaving 6 bases not matched to a gene. Germline lookup yields CDR1 SGHNT and CDR2 YYREEE (reference sequence). The CDR3 extends over 17 amino acids. Profiling relied on immunoSEQ multiplex PCR, and the TCRdb table lists in-frame clones only, not all of them. The table records roughly 51,000 clones, around 90% of them present only once. The receptor was isolated from a woman aged 55-70 years with active or convalescent COVID-19. The sequenced sample was peripheral blood. The genes are TRBV5-4 and TRBJ2-2; 13 bases map to TRBD2. In DNA form, the CDR3 reads TGTGCCAGCAGCTTGCCCGGACTAGCGGGAGTTTCCGGGGAGCTGTTTTTT. Its protein is CASSLPGLAGVSGELFF.